This TCR beta chain comes out of a study of neoadjuvant anti-PD-1 for oral cavity cancer. Measured with immunoSEQ multiplex PCR; TCRdb has only the in-frame clones, and not every one. The sample has approximately 23,000 clones; 45% are singletons. Findings and caveats of the study: Greater tumor shrinkage accompanied bigger post-treatment sizes of preexisting clones.

A remark on this clone: Antigen unknown.

The trim removed 6 bases at V and 4 bases at J, leaving 7 bases unmatched. Germline V gives CDR1 SGHTA, CDR2 FQGTGA. The CDR3 runs 15 residues. Noted time point: after neoadjuvant nivolumab, at surgical resection. Stage II-IVA oral cavity squamous cell carcinoma was new and untreated by systemic or radiation therapy. The patients had HPV-negative, locally advanced oral cavity squamous cell carcinoma. This material consisted of tumor tissue, taken after nivolumab (anti-PD-1) treatment. This sequence originates from a person aged 35 to 85 with oral cavity squamous cell carcinoma. This rearrangement joins TRBV7-3 to TRBJ2-1; TRBD2 matches 9 bases. The CDR3 loop is CASSRAGGHYNEQFF. The CDR3 bases are TGTGCCAGCAGTCGAGCGGGGGGACATTACAATGAGCAGTTCTTC.